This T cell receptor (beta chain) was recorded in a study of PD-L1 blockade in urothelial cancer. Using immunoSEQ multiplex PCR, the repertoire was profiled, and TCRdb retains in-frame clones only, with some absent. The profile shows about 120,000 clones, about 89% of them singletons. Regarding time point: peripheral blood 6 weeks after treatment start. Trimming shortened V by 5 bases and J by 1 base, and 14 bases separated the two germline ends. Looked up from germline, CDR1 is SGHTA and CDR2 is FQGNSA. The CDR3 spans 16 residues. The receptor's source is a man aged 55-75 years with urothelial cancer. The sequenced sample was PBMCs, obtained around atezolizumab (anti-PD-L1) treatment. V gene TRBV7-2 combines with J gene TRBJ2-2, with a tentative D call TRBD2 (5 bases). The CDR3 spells CASSPQIGGNTGELFF. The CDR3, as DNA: TGTGCCAGCAGCCCACAGATTGGAGGGAACACCGGGGAGCTGTTTTTT.